Following are 24 T cell receptor beta chains from one sample sequenced in a study of neoadjuvant anti-PD-1 for oral cavity cancer. The protocol was immunoSEQ multiplex PCR, while the TCRdb copy is restricted to in-frame clones and leaves out a portion. The table has 14,000 or so clones, 74% seen once. Regarding time point: after neoadjuvant nivolumab, at surgical resection. Here the sequenced sample was PBMCs, taken after nivolumab (anti-PD-1) treatment. Receptors were obtained from a person aged 40 to 85 with oral cavity squamous cell carcinoma.

The rearrangement links TRBV9 to TRBJ1-2, with 7 bases fitting TRBD1. Germline V gene data show CDR1 as SGDLS and CDR2 as YYNGEE. V shed 0 bases and J 7 bases; nucleotides not matched to a gene: 9. There are 15 residues in the CDR3. CDR3 sequence reads: CASSVGGGGGFGYTF. The CDR3 DNA reads TGTGCCAGCAGCGTAGGAGGGGGCGGAGGGTTTGGCTACACCTTC.

This chain links TRBV2 with TRBJ1-5; D gene ambiguous. Germline V lookup: CDR1 SNHLY, CDR2 FYNNEI. This CDR3 has 15 residues. V dropped 4 bases and J dropped 0 bases, with 10 bases sitting between them. The CDR3 reads CASSVGGYSNQPQHF. In DNA, the CDR3 is TGTGCCAGCAGTGTCGGTGGTTATAGCAATCAGCCCCAGCATTTT.

This clone was seen a single time. The J gene is TRBJ2-7, the V gene TRBV30, with unresolved D. Deletions cut 2 bases from V and 3 bases from J, with 8 bases between. The CDR3 spans 12 residues. CDR1 and CDR2 (germline): GTSNPN, SVGIG (reference sequence). For the CDR3, the DNA is TGTGCCTGGAGTACTGACAACTACGAGCAGTACTTC. This sequence encodes CAWSTDNYEQYF.

This clone came up once. The genes are TRBV5-5 and TRBJ2-1, with TRBD1 identical over 8 bases. CDR1 SGHKS and CDR2 YYEKEE come from the germline V gene (reference sequence). The CDR3 has 15 amino acids. With 0 bases clipped from V and 4 bases from J, the junction kept 3 bases outside the gene matches. Here the CDR3 reads CASSLEQGVYNEQFF. CDR3 in DNA: TGTGCCAGCAGCTTGGAACAGGGGGTTTACAATGAGCAGTTCTTC. Full variable domain (outside the CDR3, taken from reference TRBV5-5 and TRBJ2-1): DAGVTQSPTHLIKTRGQQVTLRCSPISGHKSVSWYQQVLGQGPQFIFQYYEKEERGRGNFPDRFSARQFPNYSSELNVNALLLGDSALYLCASSLEQGVYNEQFFGPGTRLTVL.

The V call is TRBV28, the J call TRBJ2-7; D unclear. The CDR3 sequence is 13 residues long. V was cut by 8 bases and J by 2 bases, with 13 bases left in between. The germline V gene has CDR1 MDHEN and CDR2 SYDVKM. This chain's CDR3 is CASLSASPYEQYF. For the CDR3, the DNA is TGTGCCAGCCTGTCTGCCAGCCCCTACGAGCAGTACTTC.

V is TRBV9 and J is TRBJ1-1; TRBD1 agrees at 7 bases. Unmatched junction bases numbered 2, after V lost 3 bases and J lost 0 bases. The CDR3 consists of 14 residues. Per the germline V gene, CDR1 is SGDLS and CDR2 is YYNGEE. CDR3 in DNA: TGTGCCAGCAGCGCTGACAGGGTGAACACTGAAGCTTTCTTT. The encoded protein is CASSADRVNTEAFF.

This clone was observed a single time. J is TRBJ1-5 and V is TRBV27, with D unclear. The V gene lost 5 bases and the J gene lost 3 bases, with 23 bases spanning the gap. CDR1 and CDR2 from the germline V gene are MNHEY and SMNVEV (reference sequence). This CDR3 comprises 18 residues. CDR3 nucleotide sequence: TGTGCCAGCAGTCCTTCCCCGGCGGGATCAACCATCAATCAGCCCCAGCATTTT. Translated: CASSPSPAGSTINQPQHF.

The chain couples TRBV5-1 to TRBJ1-4; D possibly corresponds to TRBD1 (5 bases). Trimming removed 2 bases at V and 3 bases at J, with 11 bases between. CDR3 length equals 15 residues. Germline V gene sequence: CDR1 SGHRS, CDR2 YFSETQ. The CDR3 DNA reads as TGCGCCAGCAGCTTCCGTCAGGGTCCTAATGAAAAACTGTTTTTT. Its protein is CASSFRQGPNEKLFF.

The chain links TRBV2 to TRBJ2-2; D is ambiguous. Trimming shortened V by 6 bases and J by 4 bases, and 15 bases separated the two germline ends. This CDR3 is built from 15 residues. Germline values: CDR1 SNHLY, CDR2 FYNNEI. CDR3 nucleotide sequence: TGTGCCAGCAGCAGCAGCCCGCAAACCACCGGGGAGCTGTTTTTT. Amino acid sequence: CASSSSPQTTGELFF. The whole variable domain, remainder taken from reference TRBV2 and TRBJ2-2, is EPEVTQTPSHQVTQMGQEVILRCVPISNHLYFYWYRQILGQKVEFLVSFYNNEISEKSEIFDDQFSVERPDGSNFTLKIRSTKLEDSAMYFCASSSSPQTTGELFFGEGSRLTVL.

J is TRBJ2-5 and V is TRBV6-6, with D perhaps matching TRBD1 or TRBD2 (6 bases each). Germline loops: CDR1 MNHNY, CDR2 SVGAGI (reference sequence). Trimming removed 2 bases at V and 5 bases at J, with 15 bases between. This CDR3 is 15 amino acids long. CDR3 coding DNA: TGTGCCAGCAGTTACCCGCAAACAGGGAGGGAGACCCAGTACTTC. It encodes CASSYPQTGRETQYF.

The chain couples TRBV27 to TRBJ2-7, with D possibly matching TRBD1 (6 bases). The germline CDR1 and CDR2 sequences are MNHEY and SMNVEV (reference sequence). The CDR3 length is 15 residues. Trimming pared 5 bases from V and 6 bases from J, leaving 20 bases between. For the CDR3, the DNA is TGTGCCAGCAGTAGGGGCCGGCTAGGGGGAAGCGAGCAGTACTTC. It is translated as CASSRGRLGGSEQYF.

The genes are TRBV7-3 and TRBJ2-1, with 9 positions matching TRBD2. Germline-derived CDR1 and CDR2 are SGHTA and FQGTGA. V was clipped by 2 bases and J by 8 bases; unmatched bases: 4. The CDR3 is 14 residues long. Written as DNA, the CDR3 is TGTGCCAGCAGCTTACTAGCGGGACGGGATGAGCAGTTCTTC. As protein: CASSLLAGRDEQFF.

This chain links TRBV5-4 with TRBJ2-5; TRBD1 or TRBD2 may be the D gene (6 bases each). Germline loops: CDR1 SGHNT, CDR2 YYREEE (reference sequence). This CDR3 is built from 15 residues. Trimming cost V 0 bases and J 2 bases, with 11 bases left between them. CDR3 sequence: CASSLVGAGQETQYF. CDR3 bases: TGTGCCAGCAGCTTGGTGGGGGCGGGACAAGAGACCCAGTACTTC.

This chain links TRBV7-9 with TRBJ2-1; 14 positions agree with TRBD2. Germline CDR1 is SEHNR and CDR2 is FQNEAQ (reference sequence). Unmatched junction bases numbered 9, after V lost 4 bases and J lost 7 bases. The CDR3 is 17 amino acids. In DNA form, the CDR3 reads TGTGCCAGCAGCTCTAAGCCCTGGACTAGCGGGAGGAATGAGCAGTTCTTC. As protein: CASSSKPWTSGRNEQFF. The complete variable domain, with remaining parts taken from reference TRBV7-9 and TRBJ2-1, reads DTGVSQNPRHKITKRGQNVTFRCDPISEHNRLYWYRQTLGQGPEFLTYFQNEAQLEKSRLLSDRFSAERPKGSFSTLEIQRTEQGDSAMYLCASSSKPWTSGRNEQFFGPGTRLTVL.

This chain joins TRBV7-2 and TRBJ2-2; D is uncertain. Looked up from germline, CDR1 is SGHTA and CDR2 is FQGNSA. Trimming pared 3 bases from V and 2 bases from J, leaving 1 base between. This CDR3 has 12 amino acids. CDR3 amino acids: CASSFNTGELFF. In nucleotides, the CDR3 is TGTGCCAGCAGCTTTAACACCGGGGAGCTGTTTTTT.

The genes are TRBV2 and TRBJ2-7, with D perhaps TRBD1 (6 bases). Germline V gives CDR1 SNHLY, CDR2 FYNNEI. The CDR3 is 15 amino acids. V was shortened by 0 bases and J by 2 bases, with 11 bases between the two germline ends. The CDR3 sequence is CASSEAPGAAYEQYF. In DNA form, the CDR3 reads TGTGCCAGCAGTGAAGCCCCAGGGGCAGCCTACGAGCAGTACTTC.

This chain connects TRBV2 to TRBJ2-7; 9 nucleotides align to TRBD1. J gave up 3 bases and V 8 bases, and 8 bases lay outside the gene matches. This CDR3 region has 14 residues. Germline V gene sequence: CDR1 SNHLY, CDR2 FYNNEI. In DNA form, the CDR3 reads TGTGCCAGCTTGAAGGGACAGGGTCTCTACGAGCAGTACTTC. This codes for CASLKGQGLYEQYF.

The V call is TRBV6-5, the J call TRBJ2-1, with a possible D match to TRBD1 (6 bases). Germline V gene data show CDR1 as MNHEY and CDR2 as SVGAGI. V lost 8 bases and J 7 bases, leaving 21 bases between the germline ends. The CDR3 totals 15 residues. DNA for the CDR3: TGTGCCAGCCGGAGGATCCAGGGGAGCGTTAATGAGCAGTTCTTC. It codes for CASRRIQGSVNEQFF.

The sample holds a few counts of this clone. This chain links TRBV6-5 with TRBJ2-7, with 8 bases fitting TRBD2. Germline V gene sequence: CDR1 MNHEY, CDR2 SVGAGI. The CDR3 loop spans 15 amino acids. J gave up 4 bases and V 5 bases, and 10 bases lay outside the gene matches. The CDR3 sequence is CASSPSGGRFYEQYF. CDR3 DNA sequence: TGTGCCAGCAGTCCCTCGGGCGGGAGGTTTTACGAGCAGTACTTC.

This chain links TRBV5-1 with TRBJ2-5; 7 nucleotides align to TRBD1. Germline CDR1 and CDR2: SGHRS and YFSETQ. The CDR3 is 15 amino acids. V lost 3 bases to trimming and J lost 3 bases; unmatched junction nucleotides: 8. CDR3 in amino acids: CASSSLQGPKETQYF. For the CDR3, the DNA is TGCGCCAGCAGCTCGTTACAGGGGCCAAAAGAGACCCAGTACTTC.

The CDR3 DNA sequence: TGTGCCAGCAGCCAGTCTGGAGAGACCCAGTACTTC. It encodes CASSQSGETQYF. The chain has TRBV4-2 and TRBJ2-5, with no clear D. Germline-derived CDR1 and CDR2 are LGHNA and YNFKEQ. The CDR3 length is 12 residues. The V and J ends lost 3 bases and 4 bases respectively, with 6 bases between them.

The chain carries TRBV15 and TRBJ1-5; the D is unclear. Germline CDR1 is LNHNV and CDR2 is YYDKDF (reference sequence). V lost 0 bases to trimming and J lost 0 bases, with 6 bases between them. There are 15 residues in the CDR3. The CDR3 spells CATSRELNSNQPQHF. Here the CDR3 DNA reads TGTGCCACCAGCAGAGAGTTGAATAGCAATCAGCCCCAGCATTTT.

V usage is TRBV15 and J usage is TRBJ2-5, with a tentative D call TRBD2 (5 bases). Trimming left V 1 base short and J 5 bases short, with 8 bases between. This CDR3 has 13 amino acids. Germline lookup yields CDR1 LNHNV and CDR2 YYDKDF (reference sequence). CDR3 sequence reads: CATSRASGETQYF. CDR3 in DNA: TGTGCCACCAGCAGAGCAAGCGGCGAGACCCAGTACTTC.

The chain couples TRBV10-3 to TRBJ2-7, with no clear D. CDR1 ENHRY and CDR2 SYGVKD come from the germline V gene. Trimming left V 3 bases short and J 0 bases short, with 9 bases between. This CDR3 is built from 14 residues. CDR3 sequence: CAISDTPSSYEQYF. DNA for the CDR3: TGTGCCATCAGTGACACCCCAAGCTCCTACGAGCAGTACTTC.